The clone carrying this TCR beta chain was observed once. No antigen is known for it. One end of the junction varies from germline; a read error may be responsible. This entry comes from a study of tumor and adjacent non-tumor tissue in lung cancer. Study details: The patients, approximately 9 men and four to six women, were roughly 31 to 85 with stage I to III disease. On average, productive TCRbeta reads reached 4 million to 4.5 million per sample. General observations from the study: Normal lung showed higher cumulative top 100 clone frequency than tumor. TCR diversity was significantly greater in tumor than normal lung tissue.

The template was RNA from unsorted bulk tissue. The library came from three nested PCR rounds adapted from ARM-PCR protocols. Each CDR3 protein is one row after TCRdb ran MiXCR on the multiplex PCR reads. The top ten clones hold 20% to 25% of a sample with 90,000 to 130,000 distinct CDR3 sequences, roughly 84% of them seen once. This receptor was taken from a man between 65 and 85 years old with non-small cell lung cancer. Material: lung tumor tissue.

The CDR3 loop is CSSSLEQRTNYGYTF. CDR3 nucleotide sequence: TGCTCCAGCAGCCTAGAACAACGGACTAACTATGGCTACACCTTC. The chain uses TRBV4-1 and TRBJ1-2, with unresolved D. This CDR3 is 15 amino acids long. Germline V lookup: CDR1 MGHRA, CDR2 YSYEKL.